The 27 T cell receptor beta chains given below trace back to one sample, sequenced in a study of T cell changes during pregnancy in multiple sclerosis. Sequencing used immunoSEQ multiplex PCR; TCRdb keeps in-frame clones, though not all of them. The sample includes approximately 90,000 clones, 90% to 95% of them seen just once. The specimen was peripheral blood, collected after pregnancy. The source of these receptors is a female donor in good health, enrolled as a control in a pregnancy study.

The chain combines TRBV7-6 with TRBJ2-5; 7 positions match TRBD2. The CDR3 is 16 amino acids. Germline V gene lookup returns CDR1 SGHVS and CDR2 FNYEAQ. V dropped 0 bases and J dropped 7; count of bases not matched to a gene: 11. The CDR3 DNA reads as TGTGCCAGCAGCTTAGCGGGGGGGTTACAAGAGGGGACCCAGTACTTC. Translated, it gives CASSLAGGLQEGTQYF.

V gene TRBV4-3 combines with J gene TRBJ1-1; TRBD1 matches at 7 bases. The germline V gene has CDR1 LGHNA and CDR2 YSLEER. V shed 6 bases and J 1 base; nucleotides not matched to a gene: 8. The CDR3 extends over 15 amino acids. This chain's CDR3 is CASSQPRQGNTEAFF. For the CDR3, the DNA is TGCGCCAGCAGTCAGCCTCGACAGGGGAACACTGAAGCTTTCTTT.

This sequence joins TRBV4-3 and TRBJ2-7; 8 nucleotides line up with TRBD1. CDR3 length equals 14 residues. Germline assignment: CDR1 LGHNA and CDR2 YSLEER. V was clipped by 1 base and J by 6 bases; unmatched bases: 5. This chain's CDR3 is CASSQVGDRREQYF. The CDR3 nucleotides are TGCGCCAGCAGCCAAGTTGGGGACAGGCGCGAGCAGTACTTC.

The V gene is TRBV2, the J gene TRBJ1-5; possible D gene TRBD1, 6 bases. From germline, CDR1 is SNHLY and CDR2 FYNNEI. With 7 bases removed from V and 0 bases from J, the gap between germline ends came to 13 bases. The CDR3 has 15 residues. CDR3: CASTQTGDSNQPQHF. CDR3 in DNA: TGTGCCAGCACCCAGACAGGTGATAGCAATCAGCCCCAGCATTTT.

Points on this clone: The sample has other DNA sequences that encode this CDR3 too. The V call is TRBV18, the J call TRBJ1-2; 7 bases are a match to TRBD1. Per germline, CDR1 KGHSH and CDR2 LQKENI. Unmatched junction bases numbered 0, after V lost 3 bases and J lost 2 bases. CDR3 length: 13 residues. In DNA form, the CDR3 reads TGTGCCAGCTCACCGGACAGGAACTATGGCTACACCTTC. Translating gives CASSPDRNYGYTF.

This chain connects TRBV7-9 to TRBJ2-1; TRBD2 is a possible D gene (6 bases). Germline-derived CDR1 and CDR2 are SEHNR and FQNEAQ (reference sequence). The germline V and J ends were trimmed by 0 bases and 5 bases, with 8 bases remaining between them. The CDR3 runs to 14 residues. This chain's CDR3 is CASSLAGGDNEQFF. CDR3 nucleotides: TGTGCCAGCAGCTTAGCGGGGGGTGACAATGAGCAGTTCTTC.

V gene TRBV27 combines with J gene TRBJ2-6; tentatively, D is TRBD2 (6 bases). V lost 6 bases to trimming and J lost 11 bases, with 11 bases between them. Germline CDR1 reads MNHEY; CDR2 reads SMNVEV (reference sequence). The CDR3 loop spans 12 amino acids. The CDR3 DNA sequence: TGTGCCAGCAGCGCCGCGGGATACGTCCTGACTTTC. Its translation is CASSAAGYVLTF.

The CDR3 loop reads CASSPDLGAYSNQPQHF. The CDR3 bases are TGTGCCAGCTCACCTGACCTAGGGGCCTATAGCAATCAGCCCCAGCATTTT. The chain links TRBV18 to TRBJ1-5; possible D gene TRBD1, 5 bases. Germline loops: CDR1 KGHSH, CDR2 LQKENI. CDR3 length: 17 amino acids. V was shortened by 3 bases and J by 0 bases, with 15 bases between the two germline ends.

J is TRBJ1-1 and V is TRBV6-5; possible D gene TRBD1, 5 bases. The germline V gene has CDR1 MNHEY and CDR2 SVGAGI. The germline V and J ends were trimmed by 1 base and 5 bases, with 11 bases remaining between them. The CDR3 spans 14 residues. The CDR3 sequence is CASSYWGERTEAFF. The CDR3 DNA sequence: TGTGCCAGCAGTTACTGGGGGGAGAGGACTGAAGCTTTCTTT.

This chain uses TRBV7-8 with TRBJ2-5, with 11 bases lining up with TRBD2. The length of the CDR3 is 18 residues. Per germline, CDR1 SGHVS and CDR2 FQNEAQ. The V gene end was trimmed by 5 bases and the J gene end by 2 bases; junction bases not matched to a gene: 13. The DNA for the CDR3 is TGTGCCAGCAGCAAAAGAAGGGCTAGCGGGGGGAAACAAGAGACCCAGTACTTC. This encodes CASSKRRASGGKQETQYF.

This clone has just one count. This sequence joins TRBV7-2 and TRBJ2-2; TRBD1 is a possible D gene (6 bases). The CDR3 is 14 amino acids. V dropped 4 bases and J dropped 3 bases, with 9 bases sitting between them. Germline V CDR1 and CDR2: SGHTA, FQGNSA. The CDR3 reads CASSWGHDTGELFF. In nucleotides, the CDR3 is TGTGCCAGCAGCTGGGGACACGACACCGGGGAGCTGTTTTTT.

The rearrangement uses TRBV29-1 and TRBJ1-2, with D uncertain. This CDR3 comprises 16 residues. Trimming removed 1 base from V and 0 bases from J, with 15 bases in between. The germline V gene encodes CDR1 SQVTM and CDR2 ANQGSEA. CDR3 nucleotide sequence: TGCAGCGTTGAAGGCCCCCCCCGGGTGACTAACTATGGCTACACCTTC. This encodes CSVEGPPRVTNYGYTF. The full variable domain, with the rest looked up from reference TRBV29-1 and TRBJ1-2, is SAVISQKPSRDICQRGTSLTIQCQVDSQVTMMFWYRQQPGQSLTLIATANQGSEATYESGFVIDKFPISRPNLTFSTLTVSNMSPEDSSIYLCSVEGPPRVTNYGYTFGSGTRLTVV.

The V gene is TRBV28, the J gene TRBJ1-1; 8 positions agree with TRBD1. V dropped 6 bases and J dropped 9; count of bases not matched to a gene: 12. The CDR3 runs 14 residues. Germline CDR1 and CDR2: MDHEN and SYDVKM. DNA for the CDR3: TGTGCCAGCAGCTCAACAGGGGGTGGCCTAAAAGCTTTCTTT. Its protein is CASSSTGGGLKAFF.

The CDR3 bases are TGTGCCAGCTCACCGCTCGGTCAGAACAGGGCTCAACAGCCCCAGCATTTT. Its protein product is CASSPLGQNRAQQPQHF. This chain joins TRBV18 and TRBJ1-5, with TRBD1 as a possible D gene (6 bases). This CDR3 is 17 amino acids long. V gave up 3 bases and J gave up 7 bases, with 22 bases separating them. The germline V gene has CDR1 KGHSH and CDR2 LQKENI.

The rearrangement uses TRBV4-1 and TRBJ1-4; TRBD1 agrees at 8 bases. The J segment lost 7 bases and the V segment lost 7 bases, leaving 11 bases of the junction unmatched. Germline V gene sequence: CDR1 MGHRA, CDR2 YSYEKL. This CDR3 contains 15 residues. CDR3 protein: CASNTEGTGVEKLFF. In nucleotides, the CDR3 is TGCGCCAGCAACACAGAAGGGACAGGAGTTGAAAAACTGTTTTTT.

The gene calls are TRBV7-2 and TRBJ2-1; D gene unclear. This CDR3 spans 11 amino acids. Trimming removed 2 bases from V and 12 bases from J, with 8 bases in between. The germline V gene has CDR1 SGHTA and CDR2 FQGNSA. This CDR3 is CASSLFEVQFF. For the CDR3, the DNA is TGTGCCAGCAGCTTATTCGAGGTGCAGTTCTTC.

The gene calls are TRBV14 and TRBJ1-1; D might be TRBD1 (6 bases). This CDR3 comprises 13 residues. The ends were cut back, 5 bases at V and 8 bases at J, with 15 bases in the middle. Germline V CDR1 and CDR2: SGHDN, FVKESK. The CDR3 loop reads CASSDTGILEAFF. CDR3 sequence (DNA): TGTGCCAGCAGCGATACAGGGATACTAGAAGCTTTCTTT.

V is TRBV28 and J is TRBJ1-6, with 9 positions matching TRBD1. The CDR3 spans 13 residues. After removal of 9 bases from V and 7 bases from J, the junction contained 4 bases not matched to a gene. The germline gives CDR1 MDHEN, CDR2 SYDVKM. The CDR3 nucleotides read TGTGCCAGTACCGGGACAGGGAATTCACCCCTCCACTTT. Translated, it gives CASTGTGNSPLHF.

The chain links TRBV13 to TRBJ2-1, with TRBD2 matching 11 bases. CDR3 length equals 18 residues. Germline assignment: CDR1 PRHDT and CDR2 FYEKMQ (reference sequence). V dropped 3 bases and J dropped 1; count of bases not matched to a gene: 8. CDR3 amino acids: CASSLETSGEKSYNEQFF. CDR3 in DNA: TGTGCCAGCAGCTTGGAGACTAGCGGGGAAAAATCCTACAATGAGCAGTTCTTC.

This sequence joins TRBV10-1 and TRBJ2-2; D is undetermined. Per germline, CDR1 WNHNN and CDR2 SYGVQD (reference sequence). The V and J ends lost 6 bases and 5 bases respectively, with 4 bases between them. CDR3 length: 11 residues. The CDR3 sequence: CASRRTGELFF. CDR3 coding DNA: TGCGCCAGCAGGCGAACCGGGGAGCTGTTTTTT.

CDR3 region: CAISAQRGDHEQYF. In DNA form, the CDR3 reads TGTGCCATCAGTGCCCAGCGGGGGGATCACGAGCAGTACTTC. The V and J genes are TRBV10-3 and TRBJ2-7; 9 bases are shared with TRBD2. Trimming took 4 bases from V and 5 from J; bases not matched to a gene: 6. The CDR3 runs to 14 residues. The germline V gene encodes CDR1 ENHRY and CDR2 SYGVKD.

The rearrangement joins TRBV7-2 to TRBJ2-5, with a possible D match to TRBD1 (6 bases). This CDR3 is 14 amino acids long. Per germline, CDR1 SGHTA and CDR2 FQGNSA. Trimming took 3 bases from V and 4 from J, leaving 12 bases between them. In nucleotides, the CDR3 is TGTGCCAGCAGCTTGGGCAGGGGACCAGAGACCCAGTACTTC. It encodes CASSLGRGPETQYF.

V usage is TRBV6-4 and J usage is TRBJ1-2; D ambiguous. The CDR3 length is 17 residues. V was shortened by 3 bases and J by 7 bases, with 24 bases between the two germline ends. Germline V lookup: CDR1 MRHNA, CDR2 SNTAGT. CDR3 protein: CASSDSFGGLGVGGYTF. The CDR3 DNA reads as TGTGCCAGCAGTGATTCGTTTGGCGGTTTAGGAGTTGGTGGCTACACCTTC.

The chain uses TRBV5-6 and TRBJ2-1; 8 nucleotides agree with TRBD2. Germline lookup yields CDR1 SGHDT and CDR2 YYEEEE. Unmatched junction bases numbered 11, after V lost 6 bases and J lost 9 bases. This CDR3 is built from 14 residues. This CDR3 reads CASTWGSGASEQFF. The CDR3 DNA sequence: TGTGCCAGCACCTGGGGTAGCGGGGCTAGTGAGCAGTTCTTC.

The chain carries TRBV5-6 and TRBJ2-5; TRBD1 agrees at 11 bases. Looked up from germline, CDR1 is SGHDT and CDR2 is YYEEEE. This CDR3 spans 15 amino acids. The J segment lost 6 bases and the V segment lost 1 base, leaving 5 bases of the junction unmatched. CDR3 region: CASSLWTGGGKTQYF. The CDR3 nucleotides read TGTGCCAGCAGCTTGTGGACAGGGGGCGGGAAGACCCAGTACTTC. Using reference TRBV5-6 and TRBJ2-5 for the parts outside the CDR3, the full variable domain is DAGVTQSPTHLIKTRGQQVTLRCSPKSGHDTVSWYQQALGQGPQFIFQYYEEEERQRGNFPDRFSGHQFPNYSSELNVNALLLGDSALYLCASSLWTGGGKTQYFGPGTRLLVL.

The DNA for the CDR3 is TGCGCCAGCAGCTTATATGGAGAAACGGCCCGGCCCACTGAAGCTTTCTTT. Its translation: CASSLYGETARPTEAFF. The V gene is TRBV5-1, the J gene TRBJ1-1; no definite D call. CDR3 length: 17 residues. Trimming stripped 2 bases from V and 4 bases from J, with 21 bases between. The germline V gene has CDR1 SGHRS and CDR2 YFSETQ.

This CDR3 reads CASSSTGTGSNEQFF. CDR3 in DNA: TGCGCCAGCAGCTCAACCGGGACAGGGAGCAATGAGCAGTTCTTC. V and J are TRBV5-1 and TRBJ2-1, with 9 bases identical to TRBD1. This CDR3 has 15 residues. The junction had 7 bases not matched to a gene; V was cut back by 3 bases and J by 6 bases. The germline gives CDR1 SGHRS, CDR2 YFSETQ. Complete variable domain (other parts from reference TRBV5-1 and TRBJ2-1): KAGVTQTPRYLIKTRGQQVTLSCSPISGHRSVSWYQQTPGQGLQFLFEYFSETQRNKGNFPGRFSGRQFSNSRSEMNVSTLELGDSALYLCASSSTGTGSNEQFFGPGTRLTVL.